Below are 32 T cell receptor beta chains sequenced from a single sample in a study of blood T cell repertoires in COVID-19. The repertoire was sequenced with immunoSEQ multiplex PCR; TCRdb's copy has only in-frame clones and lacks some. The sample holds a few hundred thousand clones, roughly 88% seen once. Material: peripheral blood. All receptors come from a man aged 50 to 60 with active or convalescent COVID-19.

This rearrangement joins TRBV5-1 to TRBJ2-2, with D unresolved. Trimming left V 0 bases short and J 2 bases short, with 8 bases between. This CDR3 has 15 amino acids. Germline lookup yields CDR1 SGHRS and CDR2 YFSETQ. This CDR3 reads CASSLDSPNTGELFF. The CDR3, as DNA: TGCGCCAGCAGCTTGGACAGTCCCAACACCGGGGAGCTGTTTTTT.

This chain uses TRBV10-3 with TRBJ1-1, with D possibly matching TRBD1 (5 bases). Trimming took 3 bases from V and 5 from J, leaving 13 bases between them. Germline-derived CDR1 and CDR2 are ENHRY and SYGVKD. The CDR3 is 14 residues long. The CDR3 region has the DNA TGTGCCATCAGTGAATGGGGGGGAGGAACTGAAGCTTTCTTT. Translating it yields CAISEWGGGTEAFF.

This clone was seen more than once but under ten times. In DNA form, the CDR3 reads TGTGCCAGCAGTGAAGGGACAGCTCAGGAGCCCCAGCATTTT. Its protein is CASSEGTAQEPQHF. The rearrangement uses TRBV6-1 and TRBJ1-5; maybe TRBD1 (6 bases). The CDR3 is 14 residues long. Germline V gene lookup returns CDR1 MNHNS and CDR2 SASEGT. V lost 1 base and J lost 8, with 12 bases in between.

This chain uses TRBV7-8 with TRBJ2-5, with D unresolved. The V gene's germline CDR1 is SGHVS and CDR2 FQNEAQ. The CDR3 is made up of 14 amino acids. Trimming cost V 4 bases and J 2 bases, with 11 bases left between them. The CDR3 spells CASSSLPEQETQYF. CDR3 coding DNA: TGTGCCAGCAGCTCCCTCCCGGAGCAAGAGACCCAGTACTTC.

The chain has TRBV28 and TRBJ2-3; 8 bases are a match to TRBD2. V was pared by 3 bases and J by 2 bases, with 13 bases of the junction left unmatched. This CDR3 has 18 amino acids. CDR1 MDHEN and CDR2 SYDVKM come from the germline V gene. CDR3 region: CASSFHSGKGLSTDTQYF. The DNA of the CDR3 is TGTGCCAGCAGTTTCCATAGCGGGAAAGGGTTGTCCACAGATACGCAGTATTTT.

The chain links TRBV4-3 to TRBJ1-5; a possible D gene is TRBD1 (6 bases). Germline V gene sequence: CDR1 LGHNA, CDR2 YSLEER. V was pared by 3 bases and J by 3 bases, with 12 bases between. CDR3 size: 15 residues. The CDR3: CASSQQQGFNQPQHF. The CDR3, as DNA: TGCGCCAGCAGCCAGCAACAGGGATTCAATCAGCCCCAGCATTTT.

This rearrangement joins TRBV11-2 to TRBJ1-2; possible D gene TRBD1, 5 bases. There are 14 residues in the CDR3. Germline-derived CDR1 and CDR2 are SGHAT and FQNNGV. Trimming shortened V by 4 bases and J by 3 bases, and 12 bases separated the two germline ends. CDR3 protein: CASSSQGIYYGYTF. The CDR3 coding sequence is TGTGCCAGCAGCTCGCAGGGAATTTACTATGGCTACACCTTC.

The CDR3 reads CASTRTREGRVEQYF. Here the CDR3 DNA reads TGTGCCAGCACTCGTACGCGGGAGGGCCGCGTCGAGCAGTACTTC. This chain joins TRBV13 and TRBJ2-7; TRBD2 agrees at 9 bases. Germline CDR1 reads PRHDT; CDR2 reads FYEKMQ (reference sequence). The CDR3 totals 15 residues. Losses at the gene ends were 7 bases for V and 6 bases for J; bases not matched to a gene: 13.

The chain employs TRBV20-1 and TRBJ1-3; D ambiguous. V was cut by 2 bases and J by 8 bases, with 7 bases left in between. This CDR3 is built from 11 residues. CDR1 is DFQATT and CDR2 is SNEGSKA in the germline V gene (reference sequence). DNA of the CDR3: TGCAGTGCTAGACGACTGGACACCATATATTTT. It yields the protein CSARRLDTIYF.

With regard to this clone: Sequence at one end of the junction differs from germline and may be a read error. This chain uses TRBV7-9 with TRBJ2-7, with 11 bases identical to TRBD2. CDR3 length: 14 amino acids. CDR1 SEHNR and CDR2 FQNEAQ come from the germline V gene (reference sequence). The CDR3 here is CASSVAGGPYEQYF. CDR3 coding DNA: TGTGCCAGCAGCGTAGCGGGAGGGCCCTACGAGCAGTACTTC. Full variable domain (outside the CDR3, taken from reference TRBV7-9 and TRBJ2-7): DTGVSQNPRHKITKRGQNVTFRCDPISEHNRLYWYRQTLGQGPEFLTYFQNEAQLEKSRLLSDRFSAERPKGSFSTLEIQRTEQGDSAMYLCASSVAGGPYEQYFGPGTRLTVT.

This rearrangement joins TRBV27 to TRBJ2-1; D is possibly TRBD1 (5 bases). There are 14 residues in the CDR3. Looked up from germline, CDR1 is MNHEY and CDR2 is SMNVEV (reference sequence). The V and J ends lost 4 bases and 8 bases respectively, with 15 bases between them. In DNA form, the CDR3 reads TGTGCCAGCAGTTCCACCTGGGGCCAGGATGAGCAGTTCTTC. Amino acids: CASSSTWGQDEQFF.

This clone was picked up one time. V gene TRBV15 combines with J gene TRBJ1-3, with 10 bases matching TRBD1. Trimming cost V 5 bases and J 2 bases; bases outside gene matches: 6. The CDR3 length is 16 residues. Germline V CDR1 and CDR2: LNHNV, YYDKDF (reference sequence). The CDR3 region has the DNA TGTGCCACCAGCGGGGGACAGGGGATTACTGGAAACACCATATATTTT. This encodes CATSGGQGITGNTIYF.

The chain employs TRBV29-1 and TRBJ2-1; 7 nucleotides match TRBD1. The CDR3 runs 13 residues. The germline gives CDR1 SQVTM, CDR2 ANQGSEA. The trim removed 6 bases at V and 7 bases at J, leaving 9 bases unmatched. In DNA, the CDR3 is TGCAGCGTAGTCAAACAGGGGTCGAATGAGCAGTTCTTC. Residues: CSVVKQGSNEQFF.

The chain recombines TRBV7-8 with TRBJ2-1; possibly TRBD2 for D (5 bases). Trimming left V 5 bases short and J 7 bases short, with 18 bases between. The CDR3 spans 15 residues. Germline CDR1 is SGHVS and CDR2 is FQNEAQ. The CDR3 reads CASSLRGPSGNEQFF. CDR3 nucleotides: TGTGCCAGCAGCCTTCGGGGTCCTTCGGGTAATGAGCAGTTCTTC.

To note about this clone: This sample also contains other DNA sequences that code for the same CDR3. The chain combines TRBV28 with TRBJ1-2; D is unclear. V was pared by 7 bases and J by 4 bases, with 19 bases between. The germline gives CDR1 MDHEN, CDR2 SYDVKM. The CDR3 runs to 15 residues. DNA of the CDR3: TGTGCCAGCACGGGTCAGCATGCCCCTGGCTATGGCTACACCTTC. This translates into CASTGQHAPGYGYTF.

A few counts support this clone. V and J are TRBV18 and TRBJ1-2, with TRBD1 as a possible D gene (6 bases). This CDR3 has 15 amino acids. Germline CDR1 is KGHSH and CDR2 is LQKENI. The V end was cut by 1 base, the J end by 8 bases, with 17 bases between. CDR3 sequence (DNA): TGTGCCAGCTCACCACAAGTACAGGGTGAGAAGGGCTACACCTTC. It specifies CASSPQVQGEKGYTF.

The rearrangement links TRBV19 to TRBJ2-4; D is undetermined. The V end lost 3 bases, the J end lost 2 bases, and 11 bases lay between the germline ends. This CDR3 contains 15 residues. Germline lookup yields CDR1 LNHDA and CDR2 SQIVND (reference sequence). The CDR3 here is CASSIGSGSKNIQYF. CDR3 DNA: TGTGCCAGTAGTATCGGGTCCGGGTCCAAAAACATTCAGTACTTC.

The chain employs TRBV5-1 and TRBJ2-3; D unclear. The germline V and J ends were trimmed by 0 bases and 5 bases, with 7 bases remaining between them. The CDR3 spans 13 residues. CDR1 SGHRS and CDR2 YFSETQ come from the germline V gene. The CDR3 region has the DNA TGCGCCAGCAGCTTGGAGCTTGAAGATACGCAGTATTTT. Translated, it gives CASSLELEDTQYF.

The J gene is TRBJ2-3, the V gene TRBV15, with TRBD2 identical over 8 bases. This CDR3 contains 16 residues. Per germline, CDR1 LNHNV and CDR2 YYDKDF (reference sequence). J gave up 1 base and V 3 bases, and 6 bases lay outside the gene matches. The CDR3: CATSSQRGRGTDTQYF. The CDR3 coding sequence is TGTGCCACCAGCAGCCAGCGGGGGAGAGGCACAGATACGCAGTATTTT.

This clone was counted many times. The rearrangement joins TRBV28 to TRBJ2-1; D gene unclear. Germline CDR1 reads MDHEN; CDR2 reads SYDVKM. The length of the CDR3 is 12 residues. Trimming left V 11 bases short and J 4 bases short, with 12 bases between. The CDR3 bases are TGTGCCGTAAAGCAGGTTTACAATGAGCAGTTCTTC. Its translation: CAVKQVYNEQFF.

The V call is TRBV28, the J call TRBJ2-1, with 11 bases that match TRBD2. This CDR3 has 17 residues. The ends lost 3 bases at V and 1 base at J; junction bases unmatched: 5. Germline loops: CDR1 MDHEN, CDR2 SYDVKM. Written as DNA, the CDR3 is TGTGCCAGCAGTTTCCTTAGCGGGGGGGAATCCTACAATGAGCAGTTCTTC. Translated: CASSFLSGGESYNEQFF.

CDR3 sequence (DNA): TGTGCCAGCAGTGGGGGCTTGACTAGCGGACACTACGAGCAGTACTTC. This gives the protein CASSGGLTSGHYEQYF. The rearrangement uses TRBV6-2 or TRBV6-3 and TRBJ2-7, with 9 bases lining up with TRBD2. CDR1 MNHEY and CDR2 SVGEGT come from the germline V gene. With 5 bases clipped from V and 3 bases from J, the junction kept 11 bases outside the gene matches. The CDR3 runs 16 residues.

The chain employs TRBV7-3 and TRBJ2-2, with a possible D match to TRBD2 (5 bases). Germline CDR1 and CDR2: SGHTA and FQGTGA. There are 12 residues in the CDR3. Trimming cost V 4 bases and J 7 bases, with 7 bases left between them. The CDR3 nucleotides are TGTGCCAGCAGCTGGGAGCACGGGGAGCTGTTTTTT. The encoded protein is CASSWEHGELFF.

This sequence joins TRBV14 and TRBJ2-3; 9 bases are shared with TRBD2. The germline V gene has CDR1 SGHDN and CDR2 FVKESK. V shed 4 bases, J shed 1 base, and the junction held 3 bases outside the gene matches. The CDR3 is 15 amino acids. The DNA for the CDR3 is TGTGCCAGCAGCCGAAAGCGGGGGGGCACAGATACGCAGTATTTT. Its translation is CASSRKRGGTDTQYF.

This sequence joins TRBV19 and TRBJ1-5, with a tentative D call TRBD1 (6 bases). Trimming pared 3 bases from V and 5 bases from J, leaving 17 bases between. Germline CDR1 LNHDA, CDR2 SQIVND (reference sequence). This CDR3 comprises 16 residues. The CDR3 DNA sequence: TGTGCCAGTAGTATGCTACTGCAGGGGCTAGATCAGCCCCAGCATTTT. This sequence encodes CASSMLLQGLDQPQHF.

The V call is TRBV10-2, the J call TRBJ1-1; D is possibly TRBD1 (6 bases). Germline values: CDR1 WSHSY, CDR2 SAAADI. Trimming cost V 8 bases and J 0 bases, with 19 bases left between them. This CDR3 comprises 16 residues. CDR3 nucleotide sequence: TGCGCCAGCTGGGATAGGGGGGGTAGGGTGAACACTGAAGCTTTCTTT. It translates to CASWDRGGRVNTEAFF.

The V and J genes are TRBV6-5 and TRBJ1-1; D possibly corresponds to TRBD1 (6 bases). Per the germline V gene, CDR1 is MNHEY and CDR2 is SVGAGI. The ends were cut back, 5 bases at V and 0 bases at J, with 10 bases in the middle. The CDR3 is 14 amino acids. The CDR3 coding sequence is TGTGCCAGCAGTCTCGGACAGTTGAACACTGAAGCTTTCTTT. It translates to CASSLGQLNTEAFF.

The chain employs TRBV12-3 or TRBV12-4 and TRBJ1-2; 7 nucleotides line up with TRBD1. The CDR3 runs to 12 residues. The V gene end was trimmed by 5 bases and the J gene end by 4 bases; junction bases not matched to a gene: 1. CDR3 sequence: CASSAGGYGYTF. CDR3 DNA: TGTGCCAGCAGTGCAGGGGGCTATGGCTACACCTTC.

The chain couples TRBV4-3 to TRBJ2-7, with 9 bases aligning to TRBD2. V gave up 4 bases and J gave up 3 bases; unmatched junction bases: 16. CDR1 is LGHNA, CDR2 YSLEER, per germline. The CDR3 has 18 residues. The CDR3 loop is CASSPQNSGSSGYYEQYF. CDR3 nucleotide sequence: TGCGCCAGCAGCCCCCAGAATAGCGGGAGTAGCGGTTACTACGAGCAGTACTTC.

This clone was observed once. The CDR3 reads CASSLEALRELNTGELFF. The CDR3 DNA reads TGTGCCAGCAGCTTAGAAGCCCTTAGGGAGCTTAACACCGGGGAGCTGTTTTTT. V usage is TRBV7-2 and J usage is TRBJ2-2, with D possibly matching TRBD2 (5 bases). Trimming took off 1 base at V and 2 bases at J, with 17 bases between the two ends. The CDR3 is 18 residues long. Per germline, CDR1 SGHTA and CDR2 FQGNSA.

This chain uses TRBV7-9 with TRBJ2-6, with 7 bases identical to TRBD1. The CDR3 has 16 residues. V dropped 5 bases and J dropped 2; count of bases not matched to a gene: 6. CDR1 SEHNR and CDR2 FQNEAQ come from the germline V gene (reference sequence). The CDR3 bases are TGTGCCAGCAGCAATACAGGGGACGCTGGGGCCAACGTCCTGACTTTC. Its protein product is CASSNTGDAGANVLTF.

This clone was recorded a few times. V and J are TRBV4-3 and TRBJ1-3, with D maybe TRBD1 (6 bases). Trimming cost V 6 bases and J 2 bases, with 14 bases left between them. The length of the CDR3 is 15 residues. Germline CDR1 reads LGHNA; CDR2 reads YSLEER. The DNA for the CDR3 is TGCGCCAGCAGAGGGGGTTGGGGGACTGGAAACACCATATATTTT. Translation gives CASRGGWGTGNTIYF.